This entry is about one TCR beta chain. Its cognate antigen is unknown. Clones were sequenced by immunoSEQ multiplex PCR, and TCRdb holds only the in-frame ones, with some missing. The sample lists fewer than 25,000 clones, around 75% occurring once. This sample is part of a study of OX40 agonist ivuxolimab in advanced cancers. In the study overall: Participants averaged approximately 65 years of age (range about 23 to 80) and were 82.7% male.

Study observations and caveats: Part of the nonresponder group also had normalized T-cell clonal expansion that was low. The average count of expanded clones was higher among CD8+ T cells than among CD4+.

The source material was CD4+ or CD8+ T cells sorted from blood, sampled in a trial of the OX40 agonist ivuxolimab. This sequence originates from an adult with an advanced solid tumor such as melanoma, head and neck, liver or kidney cancer.

The CDR3 region has the DNA TGTGCCAGCAGCCACCTCTATCACGGCGGATACACAGATACGCAGTATTTT. Amino acid sequence: CASSHLYHGGYTDTQYF. This chain links TRBV11-2 with TRBJ2-3; no clear D. The CDR3 contains 17 residues. Germline CDR1 reads SGHAT; CDR2 reads FQNNGV. Trimming took off 5 bases at V and 2 bases at J, with 20 bases between the two ends. Based on the CDR3 plus reference TRBV11-2 and TRBJ2-3, the full variable domain is EAGVAQSPRYKIIEKRQSVAFWCNPISGHATLYWYQQILGQGPKLLIQFQNNGVVDDSQLPKDRFSAERLKGVDSTLKIQPAKLEDSAVYLCASSHLYHGGYTDTQYFGPGTRLTVL.